This TCR beta chain was documented in a study of blood T cell repertoires in COVID-19. Study-wide context: Samples of COVID-19 (acute and convalescent) were obtained from the United States, Italy and Spain. Nucleic acid was either cDNA or gDNA, and it came from T cells, B-cell-depleted T cells, or PBMCs.

Original methodology: Cell counts per sample came from amplifying reference gene primers. Data came from immunoSEQ multiplex PCR; TCRdb stores just in-frame clones and leaves some out. The V and J calls and the clone size are those of that table, but D and trimming were determined from the DNA. The table lists about 130,000 clones, 85% of them singletons, with about 6.2% in the top ten. Sequenced input: peripheral blood. This receptor was taken from an elderly man with active or convalescent COVID-19.

The CDR3 DNA reads TGCGCCAGCAGCTTGGGGGACAGTCTAGGTCAGCCCCAGCATTTT. This translates into CASSLGDSLGQPQHF. The chain is built from TRBV5-1 and TRBJ1-5; 7 bases align to TRBD1. The ends lost 0 bases at V and 6 bases at J; junction bases unmatched: 6. CDR1 and CDR2 (germline): SGHRS, YFSETQ. The CDR3 sequence is 15 residues long.